Given below is one TCR beta chain in context. Its target is not known. The sample belongs to a study of T cells in Graves' hyperthyroidism and ophthalmopathy. Findings and limits, study-wide: Most thyroid-expanded clonotypes above 0.001 were also found in blood.

Amplified TCR beta CDR3 regions derived from RNA transcripts. A set of HTBI primers served as the primers for a first-round RT-PCR of the TCR CDR3. TCRdb analysed the multiplex PCR reads with MiXCR anew, one entry per CDR3 protein. The profile covers approximately 600,000 distinct CDR3 sequences, with about a sixth appearing a single time and 3.8% taken by the ten largest. The CDR3 contains 16 residues. The germline V gene encodes CDR1 SGHRS and CDR2 YFSETQ. The V end lost 2 bases, the J end lost 13 bases, and 25 bases lay between the germline ends. Diagnoses were established using clinical symptoms, serum thyroxine and TRAb, thyroid ultrasound and orbital computed tomography.

This TCR was sampled from a woman aged 25 to 45 with Graves' hyperthyroidism. The J gene is TRBJ1-5, the V gene TRBV5-1, with D uncertain. Sequenced input: blood. CDR3 protein: CASSFGSTSGSGTQHF. The CDR3 coding sequence is TGCGCCAGCAGCTTTGGGTCGACTAGCGGGAGCGGTACGCAGCATTTT.